These 2 T cell receptor beta chains were sequenced from one sample in a study of T cell responses to AZD1222 COVID-19 vaccine. The repertoire was sequenced with immunoSEQ multiplex PCR; TCRdb's copy has only in-frame clones and lacks some. The sample has about 170,000 clones, approximately 88% seen once; the top ten hold approximately 1%. The material was peripheral blood, obtained 28 days after the second AZD1222 dose. These receptors were taken from an adult who received the AZD1222 COVID-19 vaccine.

J is TRBJ2-1 and V is TRBV11-3; 14 bases align to TRBD2. The CDR3 covers 16 residues. Unmatched junction bases numbered 2, after V lost 5 bases and J lost 2 bases. Germline V gives CDR1 SGHNT, CDR2 YENEEA. This CDR3 is CASSLGLAGAYNEQFF. The CDR3 DNA follows: TGTGCCAGCAGCCTGGGACTAGCGGGGGCCTACAATGAGCAGTTCTTC.

The genes are TRBV4-1 and TRBJ2-7, with D possibly being TRBD2 (6 bases). The germline V gene has CDR1 MGHRA and CDR2 YSYEKL. The ends were cut back, 0 bases at V and 4 bases at J, with 10 bases in the middle. The CDR3 length is 14 residues. The chain's CDR3 is CASSQDPGEYEQYF. In DNA form, the CDR3 reads TGCGCCAGCAGCCAAGATCCGGGGGAATACGAGCAGTACTTC.